The present TCR beta chain was sequenced within a study of cytomegalovirus exposure and HLA in healthy donors. Regarding the study as a whole: Presence/absence comparisons presumed near-even sequencing depth among donors. Donor immune exposure was known only as CMV serostatus. Listed as cytomegalovirus-associated were 150 to 200 TCR beta chains.

To note about this clone: Its matching antigen is unknown.

The CDR3 is 14 residues long. Between the trimmed V and J ends, which lost 1 base and 3 bases, there was a span of 7 bases. Per the germline V gene, CDR1 is LNHNV and CDR2 is YYDKDF (reference sequence). Amplification used 60 Vbeta primers and 13 Jbeta primers. In the original processing: There were 70 million to 95 million unique TCR beta chains by a later count, and some 10 million of them were shared. Measured with immunoSEQ multiplex PCR; TCRdb has only the in-frame clones, and not every one. V, J and clone size were drawn from that table, and D and trimming were deduced from the DNA. The table lists 100,000 to 150,000 clones.

This clonotype was obtained from a man aged 25 to 40 in good health and CMV-seronegative. This rearrangement joins TRBV15 to TRBJ1-5; no clear D. Input material: PBMCs. CDR3 in amino acids: CATSRVQYNQPQHF. The DNA for the CDR3 is TGTGCCACCAGCAGAGTCCAGTACAATCAGCCCCAGCATTTT.